This record looks at one TCR beta chain sequence and its context. This specimen belongs to a study of T cell responses to AZD1222 COVID-19 vaccine. Profiled with immunoSEQ multiplex PCR; TCRdb holds only in-frame clones, not every one. The table has about 170,000 clones, over 75% seen once. The trim removed 5 bases at V and 7 bases at J, leaving 15 bases unmatched. The length of the CDR3 is 17 residues. Germline CDR1 reads SGHTA; CDR2 reads FQGNSA. Source: peripheral blood, taken on day 0 of AZD1222 vaccination. This clonotype was obtained from an adult in good health. The chain carries TRBV7-2 and TRBJ2-5; TRBD2 agrees at 11 bases. In nucleotides, the CDR3 is TGTGCCAGCAGCCCGAACCAAAAGACTAGCGGGGTAGGGACCCAGTACTTC. This gives the protein CASSPNQKTSGVGTQYF.